One sample yielded the 24 T cell receptor beta chains listed below, sequenced in a study of shared clonotypes between healthy human individuals. Profiled with immunoSEQ multiplex PCR; TCRdb holds only in-frame clones, not every one. There are 550,000 to 700,000 clones in the sample; roughly 73% occur only once, and around 2% lies in the top ten. What was sequenced was memory CD4+ T cells sorted from blood. Subset denoted: CD45RA-negative fraction. These receptors came from a woman in her twenties or thirties in good health.

The chain is built from TRBV5-1 and TRBJ2-2, with 7 nucleotides matching TRBD2. J lost 3 bases, V lost 6 bases, and 14 bases had no gene match. Germline loops: CDR1 SGHRS, CDR2 YFSETQ. This CDR3 has 17 amino acids. The CDR3 coding sequence is TGCGCCAGCACCCCAGCCCAGGGCGCGGGAGACACCGGGGAGCTGTTTTTT. Protein sequence: CASTPAQGAGDTGELFF.

The table lists this clone with a few counts. The chain is built from TRBV28 and TRBJ1-5; TRBD1 might be the D (6 bases). The V gene's germline CDR1 is MDHEN and CDR2 SYDVKM. The CDR3 consists of 14 residues. Between the trimmed V and J ends, which lost 6 bases and 9 bases, there was a span of 18 bases. CDR3 protein: CASSRDIPVLPQHF. The CDR3 DNA reads as TGTGCCAGCAGCCGGGACATCCCTGTCCTGCCCCAGCATTTT.

This sequence joins TRBV5-4 and TRBJ2-7; TRBD1 or TRBD2 may be the D gene (5 bases each). V lost 4 bases, J lost 3 bases, and 14 bases lay in between. The CDR3 is made up of 14 amino acids. Germline V gives CDR1 SGHNT, CDR2 YYREEE (reference sequence). CDR3 bases: TGTGCCAGCAGCCGGGGCCTCGGATTCTACGAGCAGTACTTC. Protein product: CASSRGLGFYEQYF.

Regarding this clone: Sequence at one end of the junction differs from germline and may be a read error. The J gene is TRBJ1-4, the V gene TRBV28; unclear D gene. CDR1 and CDR2 (germline): MDHEN, SYDVKM. This CDR3 spans 14 amino acids. The chain's CDR3 is CASSQLRPWTSLTF. As DNA, the CDR3 is TGTGCCAGCAGCCAACTACGACCGTGGACGTCCCTTACATTT.

The gene calls are TRBV6-5 and TRBJ2-2; D may be TRBD1 or TRBD2 (5 bases each). CDR3 length: 13 residues. CDR1 and CDR2 (germline): MNHEY, SVGAGI. V lost 6 bases, J lost 5 bases, and 10 bases lay in between. Here the CDR3 reads CASSLGATGELFF. CDR3 bases: TGTGCCAGCAGCCTCGGGGCGACCGGGGAGCTGTTTTTT.

This clone appeared once. CDR3 residues: CASSNNLVAGGFNEQYF. In DNA, the CDR3 is TGTGCCAGCAGCAACAACTTAGTAGCGGGAGGGTTCAACGAGCAGTACTTC. The chain is built from TRBV7-8 and TRBJ2-7; 11 nucleotides line up with TRBD2. The germline V gene has CDR1 SGHVS and CDR2 FQNEAQ. The CDR3 covers 17 residues. Unmatched junction bases numbered 14, after V lost 5 bases and J lost 5 bases.

The V gene is TRBV9, the J gene TRBJ2-1, with TRBD2 matching over 7 bases. J gave up 13 bases and V 0 bases, and 10 bases lay outside the gene matches. The CDR3 totals 14 residues. CDR1 is SGDLS and CDR2 is YYNGEE in the germline V gene. CDR3 DNA: TGTGCCAGCAGCGTAGTAGGATCCGCGGGAGCCCAGTTCTTC. Amino acids: CASSVVGSAGAQFF.

V is TRBV21-1 and J is TRBJ2-1; the table gives TRBD2 as D, unverified against the DNA. TRBV21-1 is reported as a pseudogene. The length of the CDR3 is 17 residues. CDR3 protein: CASSKLSTGGSYNEQFF. The CDR3 nucleotides are TGTGCCAGCAGCAAACTGTCGACGGGAGGATCCTACAATGAGCAGTTCTTC.

This sequence joins TRBV28 and TRBJ1-1; tentative D call: TRBD1 (5 bases). The V gene's germline CDR1 is MDHEN and CDR2 SYDVKM. The CDR3 loop spans 17 amino acids. V dropped 3 bases and J dropped 1 base, with 18 bases sitting between them. This chain's CDR3 is CASSLEGGTGKNTEAFF. CDR3 sequence (DNA): TGTGCCAGCAGTTTGGAGGGCGGGACTGGGAAGAACACTGAAGCTTTCTTT.

The chain links TRBV19 to TRBJ1-3; possible D gene TRBD1, 5 bases. Germline CDR1 is LNHDA and CDR2 is SQIVND (reference sequence). Trimming removed 6 bases at V and 0 bases at J, with 18 bases between. This CDR3 is 17 amino acids long. In DNA form, the CDR3 reads TGTGCCAGTAGGACCCGGAGGGCAGGGAGCTCTGGAAACACCATATATTTT. Translated, it gives CASRTRRAGSSGNTIYF.

This clone appeared once. The chain links TRBV18 to TRBJ1-5, with D unresolved. Trimming removed 6 bases from V and 7 bases from J, with 22 bases in between. CDR1 and CDR2 (germline): KGHSH, LQKENI. There are 16 residues in the CDR3. DNA of the CDR3: TGTGCCAGCTCGCTCTCCAGCCGGAGGGAGGACCAGCCCCAGCATTTT. Translating it yields CASSLSSRREDQPQHF.

V gene TRBV11-2 combines with J gene TRBJ2-1; 12 nucleotides match TRBD1. The CDR3 loop spans 15 amino acids. Trimming cost V 5 bases and J 9 bases; bases outside gene matches: 8. The germline CDR1 and CDR2 sequences are SGHAT and FQNNGV. The CDR3 DNA reads as TGTGCCAGCAGCAAGGGACAGGGGGCGCGTATTGAGCAGTTCTTC. Amino acids: CASSKGQGARIEQFF.

The chain employs TRBV7-3 and TRBJ2-1; a weak D match, TRBD2 (6 bases). The CDR3 sequence is 14 residues long. V lost 2 bases, J lost 9 bases, and 14 bases lay in between. Germline assignment: CDR1 SGHTA and CDR2 FQGTGA. This chain's CDR3 is CASSLVGSRGEQFF. The CDR3 coding sequence is TGTGCCAGCAGCTTAGTCGGGAGCCGGGGTGAGCAGTTCTTC.

This clone was seen a handful of times. CDR3 sequence (DNA): TGTGCCAGCAGCTCCGGGACAGGCGGGCAAGAGACCCAGTACTTC. It translates to CASSSGTGGQETQYF. This chain joins TRBV11-2 and TRBJ2-5, with 8 positions matching TRBD1. The CDR3 is made up of 15 amino acids. Losses at the gene ends were 4 bases for V and 2 bases for J; bases not matched to a gene: 6. Germline CDR1 and CDR2: SGHAT and FQNNGV.

The CDR3 reads CASSRTGGVMTDTQYF. The CDR3, as DNA: TGTGCCAGCAGCCGCACAGGGGGGGTTATGACAGATACGCAGTATTTT. V gene TRBV7-9 combines with J gene TRBJ2-3; TRBD1 is a possible D gene (8 bases). The germline V gene has CDR1 SEHNR and CDR2 FQNEAQ (reference sequence). The ends were cut back, 5 bases at V and 3 bases at J, with 18 bases in the middle. CDR3 length: 16 amino acids. Full variable domain (outside the CDR3, taken from reference TRBV7-9 and TRBJ2-3): DTGVSQNPRHKITKRGQNVTFRCDPISEHNRLYWYRQTLGQGPEFLTYFQNEAQLEKSRLLSDRFSAERPKGSFSTLEIQRTEQGDSAMYLCASSRTGGVMTDTQYFGPGTRLTVL.

This clone appeared once. This chain connects TRBV7-2 to TRBJ1-2, with D perhaps TRBD1 (6 bases). The CDR3 has 16 residues. The V and J ends lost 0 bases and 2 bases respectively, with 13 bases between them. Germline CDR1 and CDR2: SGHTA and FQGNSA. CDR3 sequence reads: CASSLAEGGTNYGYTF. The CDR3 nucleotides read TGTGCCAGCAGCTTAGCGGAAGGAGGGACAAACTATGGCTACACCTTC.

The J gene is TRBJ2-7, the V gene TRBV5-8; D is possibly TRBD2 (6 bases). Germline CDR1 is SGHTS and CDR2 is YDEGEE. This CDR3 is built from 14 residues. V was pared by 4 bases and J by 7 bases, with 18 bases between. Here the CDR3 DNA reads TGTGCCAGCAGCACTTCCTGGGGAGGTGGGGAGCAGTACTTC. Protein: CASSTSWGGGEQYF.

CDR3 residues: CASRRDSNEKLFF. As DNA, the CDR3 is TGTGCCAGCAGAAGGGACAGTAATGAAAAACTGTTTTTT. The chain couples TRBV28 to TRBJ1-4; 7 nucleotides line up with TRBD1. J lost 4 bases, V lost 6 bases, and 2 bases had no gene match. The germline V gene has CDR1 MDHEN and CDR2 SYDVKM. CDR3 size: 13 residues.

At least ten counts were recorded for this clone. The genes are TRBV19 and TRBJ1-3, with D possibly being TRBD1 (6 bases). The germline V and J ends were trimmed by 6 bases and 4 bases, with 16 bases remaining between them. The CDR3 runs 15 residues. The germline V gene encodes CDR1 LNHDA and CDR2 SQIVND (reference sequence). In DNA form, the CDR3 reads TGTGCCAGTAGCCTCAGGGGCGCGTCCGGAAACACCATATATTTT. Its protein is CASSLRGASGNTIYF.

This chain links TRBV28 with TRBJ1-2; 7 nucleotides line up with TRBD1. V shed 3 bases and J 4 bases; nucleotides not matched to a gene: 14. Per the germline V gene, CDR1 is MDHEN and CDR2 is SYDVKM. The CDR3 consists of 17 residues. The CDR3 DNA follows: TGTGCCAGCAGTTTCCCCCCGTGGGCGGGACAGTTCTATGGCTACACCTTC. Translation gives CASSFPPWAGQFYGYTF.

CDR3 protein: CASSRGTGTDSGRLSNEQFF. Here the CDR3 DNA reads TGCGCCAGCAGCCGTGGGACAGGGACGGATTCGGGCCGATTAAGCAATGAGCAGTTCTTC. V gene TRBV4-1 combines with J gene TRBJ2-1, with 9 bases aligning to TRBD1. Germline lookup yields CDR1 MGHRA and CDR2 YSYEKL. Trimming removed 4 bases from V and 6 bases from J; junction bases left unmatched: 22. CDR3 size: 20 residues.

The V gene is TRBV5-1, the J gene TRBJ2-7; D remains unclear. Looked up from germline, CDR1 is SGHRS and CDR2 is YFSETQ. V was shortened by 4 bases and J by 6 bases, with 8 bases between the two germline ends. The CDR3 consists of 11 residues. The CDR3 sequence: CASSNSLEQYF. DNA for the CDR3: TGCGCCAGCAGCAACTCTCTCGAGCAGTACTTC.

This chain links TRBV27 with TRBJ1-4; unclear D gene. This CDR3 is built from 14 residues. The germline V gene has CDR1 MNHEY and CDR2 SMNVEV (reference sequence). Trimming left V 6 bases short and J 7 bases short, with 15 bases between. CDR3 in amino acids: CASSVDWEREKLFF. The CDR3 nucleotides are TGTGCCAGCAGCGTAGACTGGGAACGTGAAAAACTGTTTTTT.

This rearrangement joins TRBV2 to TRBJ2-5; D tentatively fits TRBD1 or TRBD2 (6 bases each). The V gene lost 4 bases and the J gene lost 5 bases, with 11 bases spanning the gap. Germline CDR1 and CDR2: SNHLY and FYNNEI. This CDR3 region has 13 residues. CDR3 nucleotide sequence: TGTGCCAGCAGTGTTCAGGGGAGGGAGACCCAGTACTTC. This encodes CASSVQGRETQYF.